The next 3 T cell receptor beta chains were all read from a single sample in a study of T cell responses to AZD1222 COVID-19 vaccine. Using immunoSEQ multiplex PCR, the repertoire was profiled, and TCRdb retains in-frame clones only, with some absent. The sample has 95,000 to 120,000 clones; 70% to 90% are singletons. This specimen consisted of peripheral blood, obtained on day 0 of AZD1222 vaccination. These receptors came from an adult in good health.

This chain uses TRBV4-1 with TRBJ1-6, with 11 positions matching TRBD1. J lost 9 bases, V lost 4 bases, and 8 bases had no gene match. The CDR3 extends over 16 amino acids. In germline, CDR1 is MGHRA, CDR2 YSYEKL. The CDR3 nucleotides read TGCGCCAGCAGCCCGACCGGGACAGGGGGGGGTTCACCCCTCCACTTT. This translates into CASSPTGTGGGSPLHF.

In regard to this clone: This CDR3 is also generated by other DNA sequences in the sample. The CDR3 coding sequence is TGTGCCAGCAGTCATAATGAAAAACTGTTTTTT. As protein: CASSHNEKLFF. The chain has TRBV6-6 and TRBJ1-4; D is ambiguous. Germline V lookup: CDR1 MNHNY, CDR2 SVGAGI (reference sequence). V was cut by 5 bases and J by 4 bases, with 2 bases left in between. This CDR3 region has 11 residues.

The genes are TRBV5-6 and TRBJ2-6, with TRBD1 identical over 8 bases. The V and J ends lost 4 bases and 0 bases, in that order; junction bases with no gene match: 9. CDR1 is SGHDT, CDR2 YYEEEE, per germline. CDR3 length: 18 residues. The CDR3 DNA is TGTGCCAGCAGCCCCTCGGACAGGGTAAACTCTGGGGCCAACGTCCTGACTTTC. It yields the protein CASSPSDRVNSGANVLTF.